What follows describes a single T cell receptor (beta chain). The sample has other DNA sequences that encode this CDR3 too. The source of the sample is a study of blood T cell repertoires in COVID-19. Study as a whole: The United States, Italy and Spain provided the acute and convalescent COVID-19 samples.

Source study methods: Estimation of nucleated cell counts was performed using reference gene primer amplification. The method was immunoSEQ multiplex PCR; TCRdb's version includes in-frame clones alone and lacks a portion of them. The V and J calls and clone size were taken over from that table, and D and trimming were inferred from the DNA. Among about 140,000 clones listed, approximately 80% were seen once. This TCR derives from a man aged 65 to 85 who had been exposed to COVID-19. Source material: PBMCs or T cells enriched from blood (not recorded which).

The CDR3 reads CASSPTGGYEQYF. The CDR3 DNA sequence: TGTGCCAGCAGCCCGACAGGGGGGTACGAGCAGTACTTC. V gene TRBV7-2 combines with J gene TRBJ2-7, with 9 bases aligning to TRBD1. Germline values: CDR1 SGHTA, CDR2 FQGNSA. V was pared by 5 bases and J by 4 bases, with 3 bases of the junction left unmatched. The CDR3 has 13 residues. The full variable domain, rest sourced from reference TRBV7-2 and TRBJ2-7, is GAGVSQSPSNKVTEKGKDVELRCDPISGHTALYWYRQSLGQGLEFLIYFQGNSAPDKSGLPSDRFSAERTGGSVSTLTIQRTQQEDSAVYLCASSPTGGYEQYFGPGTRLTVT.